The 8 T cell receptor beta chains listed next were all sequenced from one sample in a study of blood T cell repertoires in COVID-19. Measured with immunoSEQ multiplex PCR; TCRdb has only the in-frame clones, and not every one. The sample lists some 80,000 clones, approximately 86% occurring once. The sequenced sample consisted of peripheral blood. The source of these receptors is a man aged 50 to 59 with active or convalescent COVID-19.

The gene calls are TRBV7-8 and TRBJ1-3; TRBD1 might be the D (5 bases). Trimming left V 5 bases short and J 3 bases short, with 17 bases between. The germline gives CDR1 SGHVS, CDR2 FQNEAQ. The CDR3 is 16 amino acids. CDR3 sequence: CASSQGAGGDGNTIYF. As DNA, the CDR3 is TGTGCCAGCAGCCAAGGGGCGGGGGGGGATGGAAACACCATATATTTT. Using reference TRBV7-8 and TRBJ1-3 for the parts outside the CDR3, the full variable domain is GAGVSQSPRYKVAKRGQDVALRCDPISGHVSLFWYQQALGQGPEFLTYFQNEAQLDKSGLPSDRFFAERPEGSVSTLKIQRTQQEDSAVYLCASSQGAGGDGNTIYFGEGSWLTVV.

In its sample, this clone was seen a few times. The chain combines TRBV6-5 with TRBJ2-2; 8 bases are shared with TRBD1. This CDR3 contains 13 residues. Germline values: CDR1 MNHEY, CDR2 SVGAGI. J was trimmed by 7 bases and V by 7 bases; bases with no gene match: 5. The CDR3 DNA reads TGTGCCAGCACCCCACAGGGGGTCGGGGAGCTGTTTTTT. Protein product: CASTPQGVGELFF.

This sequence joins TRBV5-1 and TRBJ2-2; 11 nucleotides align to TRBD1. The CDR3 sequence is 15 residues long. Trimming removed 4 bases from V and 7 bases from J; junction bases left unmatched: 6. Germline V CDR1 and CDR2: SGHRS, YFSETQ. The CDR3 loop is CASSGTGQGGGELFF. CDR3 nucleotides: TGCGCCAGCAGCGGAACGGGACAGGGGGGCGGGGAGCTGTTTTTT.

This clone came up once. The chain joins TRBV5-1 to TRBJ1-1; D remains ambiguous. The CDR3 runs to 14 residues. Germline V lookup: CDR1 SGHRS, CDR2 YFSETQ. The germline V and J ends were trimmed by 5 bases and 1 base, with 12 bases remaining between them. DNA of the CDR3: TGCGCCAGCAGATTCGGAGGCGGGAACACTGAAGCTTTCTTT. Translating gives CASRFGGGNTEAFF.

The sample holds one count of this clone. This chain joins TRBV6-5 and TRBJ1-1; D unclear. The CDR3 spans 16 residues. V gave up 0 bases and J gave up 2 bases, with 13 bases separating them. CDR1 and CDR2 from the germline V gene are MNHEY and SVGAGI. Here the CDR3 DNA reads TGTGCCAGCAGTTACTCCCGAGCAGGTTTTAACACTGAAGCTTTCTTT. Amino acids: CASSYSRAGFNTEAFF.

This clone was observed a single time. The rearrangement joins TRBV10-3 to TRBJ2-7; TRBD1 might be the D (6 bases). Germline V gives CDR1 ENHRY, CDR2 SYGVKD. This CDR3 has 14 residues. V was trimmed by 0 bases and J by 5 bases, leaving 11 bases between them. The CDR3: CAISESQGRNEQYV. CDR3 DNA: TGTGCCATCAGTGAGTCCCAGGGGAGAAACGAGCAGTACGTC.

The rearrangement uses TRBV24-1 and TRBJ1-3; TRBD1 matches at 12 bases. CDR1 KGHDR and CDR2 SFDVKD come from the germline V gene. This CDR3 contains 16 residues. Trimming at V came to 5 bases and at J to 8 bases, leaving 9 bases not matched to a gene. Written as DNA, the CDR3 is TGTGCCACCAGTGGTAATCCGGGACAGGGGGCGGACACCATATATTTT. It translates to CATSGNPGQGADTIYF.

This sequence joins TRBV7-9 and TRBJ2-5; 7 nucleotides agree with TRBD1. CDR1 and CDR2 (germline): SEHNR, FQNEAQ (reference sequence). The CDR3 covers 13 residues. J gave up 5 bases and V 5 bases, and 5 bases lay outside the gene matches. The DNA for the CDR3 is TGTGCCAGCAGCCTGACAGGGCTTGAGACCCAGTACTTC. This gives the protein CASSLTGLETQYF.